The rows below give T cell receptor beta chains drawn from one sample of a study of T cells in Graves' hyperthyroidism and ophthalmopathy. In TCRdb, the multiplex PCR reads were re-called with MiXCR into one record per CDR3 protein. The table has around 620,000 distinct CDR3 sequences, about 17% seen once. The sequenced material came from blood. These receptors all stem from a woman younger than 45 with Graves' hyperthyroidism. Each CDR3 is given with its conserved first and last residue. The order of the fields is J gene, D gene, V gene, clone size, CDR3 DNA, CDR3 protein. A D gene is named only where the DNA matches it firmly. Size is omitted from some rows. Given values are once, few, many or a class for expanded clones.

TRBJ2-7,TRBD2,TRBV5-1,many,TGCGCCAGCAGCTTGGAGGCTAGCGGGAGCTCCTACGAGCAGTACTTC,CASSLEASGSSYEQYF
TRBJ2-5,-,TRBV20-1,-,TGCAGTGCTGGGGGCGGGAGAGAGACCCAGTACTTC,CSAGGGRETQYF
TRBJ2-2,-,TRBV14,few,TGTGCCAGCAGCCAAGATCTTTTGCGCGCTTCGGCCGGGGAGCTGTTTTTT,CASSQDLLRASAGELFF
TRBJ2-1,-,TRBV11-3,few,TGTGCCAGCAGTACCTCACGCGTCAGCTCCTACAATGAGCAGTTCTTC,CASSTSRVSSYNEQFF
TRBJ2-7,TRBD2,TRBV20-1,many,TGCAGTGCAGCCGAGGGGAGCGGGAGGGCCTTGGAGCAGTACTTC,CSAAEGSGRALEQYF
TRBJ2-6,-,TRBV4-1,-,TGCGCCAGCGGGGCCAACGTCCTGACTTTC,CASGANVLTF
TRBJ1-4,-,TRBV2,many,TGTGCCAGCAGGCGGACGTCTGGTGAAAAACTGTTTTTT,CASRRTSGEKLFF
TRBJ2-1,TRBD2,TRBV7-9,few,TGTGCCAGCAGCCCTCGACCCGGGACTAGCGGGAGAGGTTCTTACAATGAGCAGTTCTTC,CASSPRPGTSGRGSYNEQFF
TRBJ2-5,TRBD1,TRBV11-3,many,TGTGCCAGCAGCTTCAGGGGGACAGAGACCCAGTACTTC,CASSFRGTETQYF
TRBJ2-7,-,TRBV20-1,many,TGCAGTGCTAAGGGCTCCGACGGGTTGGTGTACGAGCAGTACTTC,CSAKGSDGLVYEQYF
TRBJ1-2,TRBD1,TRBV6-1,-,TGTGCCAGCAGATCCCCGGGACAGGTCCACTATGGCTACACCTTC,CASRSPGQVHYGYTF
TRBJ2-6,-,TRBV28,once,TGTGCCAGCAGTTCCCCATCTCACCCAGTCCTCTCTGGGGCCAACGTCCTGACTTTC,CASSSPSHPVLSGANVLTF
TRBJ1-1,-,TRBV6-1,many,TGTGCCAGCCGGGACTTTCTGGGGACTGAAGCTTTCTTT,CASRDFLGTEAFF
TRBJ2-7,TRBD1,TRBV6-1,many,TGTGCCAGCAGTAACACAGGGGGCTACGAGCAGTACTTC,CASSNTGGYEQYF
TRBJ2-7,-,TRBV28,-,TGTGCCAGCAGTACCGGATTCAGGGTTTCCGACGAGCAGTACTTC,CASSTGFRVSDEQYF
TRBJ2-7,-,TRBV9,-,TGTGCCAGCAGCTCCCAGCCGGGACCGGCCTACGAGCAGTACTTC,CASSSQPGPAYEQYF
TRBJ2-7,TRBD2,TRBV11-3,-,TGTGCCAGCAGCTTTAGCGGGAGGGCGAACTACGAGCAGTACTTC,CASSFSGRANYEQYF
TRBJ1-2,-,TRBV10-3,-,TGTGCCATCGGTCTTGGCGGGGCGTATGGCTACACCTTC,CAIGLGGAYGYTF
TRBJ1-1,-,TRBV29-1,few,TGCAGCGCTTCCGGCGGGGCCCACACTGAAGCTTTCTTT,CSASGGAHTEAFF
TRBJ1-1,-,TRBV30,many,TGTGCCTGGGACATGTCAGGGCGGGCTGAAGCTTTCTTT,CAWDMSGRAEAFF
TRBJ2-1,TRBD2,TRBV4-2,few,TGTGCCAGCAGCCCCCTGTCCTCAAGCGGGAGTCCAAGAAATGAGCAGTTCTTC,CASSPLSSSGSPRNEQFF
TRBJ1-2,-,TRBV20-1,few,TGCAGTGCTAGAGTCCCAGCCATGGGGGGCTACACCTTC,CSARVPAMGGYTF
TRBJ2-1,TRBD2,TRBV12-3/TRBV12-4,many,TGTGCCAGCACCCGTTCGTTAGCGGGAGATCAGTTCTTC,CASTRSLAGDQFF
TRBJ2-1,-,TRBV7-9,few,TGTGCCAGCAGCTTTCGGCCTGGATCCAACAATGAGCAGTTCTTC,CASSFRPGSNNEQFF
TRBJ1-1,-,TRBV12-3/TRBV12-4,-,TGTGCCAGCAGGAAGGTCGCGCTACCATCAGAAGCTTTCTTT,CASRKVALPSEAFF
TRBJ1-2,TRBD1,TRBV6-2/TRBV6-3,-,TGTGCCAGCAGTTCGACACAGGGGGCAGACTATGGCTACACCTTC,CASSSTQGADYGYTF
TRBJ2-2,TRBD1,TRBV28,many,TGTGCCAGCAGTTTCAGGTTTACGGACAGGGGGCGGACCGGGGAGCTGTTTTTT,CASSFRFTDRGRTGELFF
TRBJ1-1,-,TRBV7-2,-,TGTGCCAGCAGCTTGGGACAACGCACTGAAGCTTTCTTT,CASSLGQRTEAFF
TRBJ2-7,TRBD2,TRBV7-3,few,TGTGCCAGCAGCCCTAGCGGGGGCTCTTCCGGGCAGTACTTC,CASSPSGGSSGQYF
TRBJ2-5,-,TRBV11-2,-,TGTGCCAGCAGCCCAGACCAGACCCAGTACTTC,CASSPDQTQYF
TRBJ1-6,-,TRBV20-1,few,TGCAGTGCTAGAGATCCCCCATCTGGGAATTCACCCCTCCACTTT,CSARDPPSGNSPLHF
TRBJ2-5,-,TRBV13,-,TGTGCCAGCAGCGTAGGGAGGACCACAGAGACCCAGTACTTC,CASSVGRTTETQYF
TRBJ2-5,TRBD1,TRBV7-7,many,TGTGCTAGCAGCTCTGACAGGGCGGAGACCCAGTACTTC,CASSSDRAETQYF
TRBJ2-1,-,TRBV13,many,TGTGCCAGCAGCTTTTCCTTTTCGGGACATGAGCAGTTCTTC,CASSFSFSGHEQFF
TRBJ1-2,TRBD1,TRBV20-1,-,TGCAGTGCTAGCCGGGACAGGGGCTATGGCTACACCTTC,CSASRDRGYGYTF
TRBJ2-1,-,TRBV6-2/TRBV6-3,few,TGTGCCAGCGCTGGGGCCAACAATGAGCAGTTCTTC,CASAGANNEQFF
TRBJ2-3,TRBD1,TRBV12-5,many,TGTGCTAGTGGTTTGGTCCTATCGGGACAGGGGAGCACAGATACGCAGTATTTT,CASGLVLSGQGSTDTQYF
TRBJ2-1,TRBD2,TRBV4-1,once,TGCGCCAGCAGCCAAGACGTCGGCCCAATACTAGCGGGAGACAATGAGCAGTTCTTC,CASSQDVGPILAGDNEQFF
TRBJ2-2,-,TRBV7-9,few,TGTGCCAGCAGCGCGACAGATCCCGGGGAGCTGTTTTTT,CASSATDPGELFF
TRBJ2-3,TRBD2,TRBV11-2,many,TGTGCCAGCAGCTCGGGACTAGCGGGAGGGCCAGATACGCAGTATTTT,CASSSGLAGGPDTQYF